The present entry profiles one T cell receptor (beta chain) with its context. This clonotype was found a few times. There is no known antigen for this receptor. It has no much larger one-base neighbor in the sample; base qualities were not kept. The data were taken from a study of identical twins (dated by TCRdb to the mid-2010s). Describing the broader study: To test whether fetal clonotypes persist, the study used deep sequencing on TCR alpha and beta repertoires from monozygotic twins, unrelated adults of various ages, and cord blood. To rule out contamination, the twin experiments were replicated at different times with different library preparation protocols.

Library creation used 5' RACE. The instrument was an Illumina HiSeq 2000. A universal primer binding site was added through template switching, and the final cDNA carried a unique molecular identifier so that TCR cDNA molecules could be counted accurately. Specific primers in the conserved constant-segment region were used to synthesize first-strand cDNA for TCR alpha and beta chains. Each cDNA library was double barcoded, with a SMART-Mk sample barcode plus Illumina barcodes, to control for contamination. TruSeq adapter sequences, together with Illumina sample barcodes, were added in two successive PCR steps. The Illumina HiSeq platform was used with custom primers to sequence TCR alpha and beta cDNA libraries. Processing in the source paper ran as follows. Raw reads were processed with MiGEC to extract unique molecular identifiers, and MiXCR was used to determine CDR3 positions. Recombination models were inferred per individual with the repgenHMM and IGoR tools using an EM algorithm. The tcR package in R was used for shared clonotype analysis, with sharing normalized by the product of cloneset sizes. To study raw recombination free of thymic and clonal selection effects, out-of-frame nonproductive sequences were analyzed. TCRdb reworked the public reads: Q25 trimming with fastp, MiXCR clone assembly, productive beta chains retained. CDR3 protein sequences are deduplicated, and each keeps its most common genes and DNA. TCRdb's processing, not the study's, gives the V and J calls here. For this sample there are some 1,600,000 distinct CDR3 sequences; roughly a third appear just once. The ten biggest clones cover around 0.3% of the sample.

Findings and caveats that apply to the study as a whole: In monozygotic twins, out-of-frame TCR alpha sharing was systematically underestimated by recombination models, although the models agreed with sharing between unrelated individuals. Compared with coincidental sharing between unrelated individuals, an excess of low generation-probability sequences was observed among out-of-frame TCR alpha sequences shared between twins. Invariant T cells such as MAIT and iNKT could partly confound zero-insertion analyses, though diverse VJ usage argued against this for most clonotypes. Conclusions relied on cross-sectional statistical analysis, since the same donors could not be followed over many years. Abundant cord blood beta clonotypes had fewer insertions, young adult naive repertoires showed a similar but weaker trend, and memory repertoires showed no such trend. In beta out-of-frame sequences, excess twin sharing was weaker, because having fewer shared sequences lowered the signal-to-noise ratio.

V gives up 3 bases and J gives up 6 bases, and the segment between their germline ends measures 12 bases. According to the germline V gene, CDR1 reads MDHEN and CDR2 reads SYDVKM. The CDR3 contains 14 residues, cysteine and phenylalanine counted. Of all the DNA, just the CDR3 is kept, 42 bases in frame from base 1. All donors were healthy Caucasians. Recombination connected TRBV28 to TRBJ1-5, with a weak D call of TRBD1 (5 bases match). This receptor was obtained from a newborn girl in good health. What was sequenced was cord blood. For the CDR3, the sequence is CASSFQGSAQPQHF. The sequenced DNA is TGTGCCAGCAGTTTCCAGGGATCCGCTCAGCCCCAGCATTTT.